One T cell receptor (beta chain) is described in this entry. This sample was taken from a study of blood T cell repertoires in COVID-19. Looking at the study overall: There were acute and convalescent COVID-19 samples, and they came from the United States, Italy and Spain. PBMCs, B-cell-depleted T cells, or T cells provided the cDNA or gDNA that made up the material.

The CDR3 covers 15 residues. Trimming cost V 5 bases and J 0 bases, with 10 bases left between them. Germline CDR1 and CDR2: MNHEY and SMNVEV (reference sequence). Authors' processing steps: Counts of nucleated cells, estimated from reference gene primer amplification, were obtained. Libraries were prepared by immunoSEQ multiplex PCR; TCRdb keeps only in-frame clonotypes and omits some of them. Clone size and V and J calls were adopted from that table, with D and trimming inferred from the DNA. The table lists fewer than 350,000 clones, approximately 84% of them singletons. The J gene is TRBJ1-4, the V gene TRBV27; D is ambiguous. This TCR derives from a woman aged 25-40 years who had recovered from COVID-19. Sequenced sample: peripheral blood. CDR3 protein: CASSLYPATNEKLFF. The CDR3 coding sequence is TGTGCCAGCAGTCTGTATCCCGCAACTAATGAAAAACTGTTTTTT.